These 18 T cell receptor beta chains share one sample of origin, sequenced in a study of shared clonotypes between healthy human individuals. Sequencing was performed with immunoSEQ multiplex PCR; in TCRdb, only in-frame clones are kept and a portion is missing. The table lists 2,500,000 or so clones, roughly 92% of them singletons. Sequencing used naive CD4+ T cells from PBMCs. The subset denotes: CD45RA+ positively selected. These receptors originate from a man between 18 and 35 years old in good health. Some clones in this sample may be carry-over from other donors' samples.

This chain connects TRBV10-3 to TRBJ2-7, with D perhaps being TRBD1 or TRBD2 (5 bases each). Trimming shortened V by 7 bases and J by 2 bases, and 15 bases separated the two germline ends. CDR3 length: 14 residues. Germline V gene lookup returns CDR1 ENHRY and CDR2 SYGVKD. CDR3 region: CAITEGTATYEQYF. In DNA form, the CDR3 reads TGTGCCATCACCGAAGGGACGGCGACCTACGAGCAGTACTTC.

V and J are TRBV5-1 and TRBJ2-7; tentatively, D is TRBD1 (5 bases). Germline V gene data show CDR1 as SGHRS and CDR2 as YFSETQ. This CDR3 region has 13 residues. The V end was cut by 6 bases, the J end by 2 bases, with 12 bases between. CDR3 bases: TGCGCCAGCAAAGGGGCGGCAGCCTACGAGCAGTACTTC. This translates into CASKGAAAYEQYF.

This clone was found a few times. Other DNA sequences in this sample translate to the same CDR3. The chain is built from TRBV6-5 and TRBJ1-2; D is possibly TRBD1 (6 bases). This CDR3 comprises 13 residues. Germline V gene sequence: CDR1 MNHEY, CDR2 SVGAGI. The V and J ends lost 4 bases and 3 bases respectively, with 9 bases between them. CDR3 in DNA: TGTGCCAGCAGTTTAGGACAGTACTATGGCTACACCTTC. It translates to CASSLGQYYGYTF.

The rearrangement uses TRBV27 and TRBJ1-3; D unclear. This CDR3 contains 14 residues. Per the germline V gene, CDR1 is MNHEY and CDR2 is SMNVEV (reference sequence). V shed 5 bases and J shed 0 bases, with 8 bases lying between them. CDR3 DNA sequence: TGTGCCAGCAGTCCGGGGAACTCTGGAAACACCATATATTTT. Protein sequence: CASSPGNSGNTIYF.

This clone has a handful of counts. The chain combines TRBV5-1 with TRBJ2-3; the match to TRBD1 covers 10 bases. V shed 4 bases and J 2 bases; nucleotides not matched to a gene: 4. Germline V gene sequence: CDR1 SGHRS, CDR2 YFSETQ. The length of the CDR3 is 15 residues. The CDR3 sequence: CASSRGQGNTDTQYF. The CDR3 DNA follows: TGCGCCAGCAGCAGGGGACAGGGGAACACAGATACGCAGTATTTT.

The chain is built from TRBV15 and TRBJ1-2, with TRBD1 identical over 8 bases. V lost 3 bases to trimming and J lost 3 bases; unmatched junction nucleotides: 3. This CDR3 region has 14 residues. CDR1 is LNHNV and CDR2 is YYDKDF in the germline V gene (reference sequence). Here the CDR3 reads CATSSQGAYYGYTF. CDR3 bases: TGTGCCACCAGCAGTCAGGGGGCGTACTATGGCTACACCTTC.

The rearrangement joins TRBV19 to TRBJ2-5; 13 nucleotides match TRBD2. The CDR3 has 16 residues. The ends lost 5 bases at V and 7 bases at J; junction bases unmatched: 10. Germline V gene sequence: CDR1 LNHDA, CDR2 SQIVND (reference sequence). CDR3 sequence reads: CASSRGLAGELGTQYF. The CDR3 nucleotides are TGTGCCAGTAGTCGCGGACTAGCGGGAGAGTTGGGGACCCAGTACTTC.

The rearrangement links TRBV9 to TRBJ2-2; TRBD1 aligns across 7 bases. After removal of 3 bases from V and 0 bases from J, the junction contained 2 bases not matched to a gene. The germline CDR1 and CDR2 sequences are SGDLS and YYNGEE. The CDR3 is 15 residues long. CDR3 sequence (DNA): TGTGCCAGCAGCGCAGGGGGAGCGAACACCGGGGAGCTGTTTTTT. Its protein is CASSAGGANTGELFF. Using reference TRBV9 and TRBJ2-2 for the parts outside the CDR3, the full variable domain is DSGVTQTPKHLITATGQRVTLRCSPRSGDLSVYWYQQSLDQGLQFLIQYYNGEERAKGNILERFSAQQFPDLHSELNLSSLELGDSALYFCASSAGGANTGELFFGEGSRLTVL.

The chain employs TRBV11-3 and TRBJ2-2; D is undetermined. The V gene lost 0 bases and the J gene lost 4 bases, with 9 bases spanning the gap. Germline values: CDR1 SGHNT, CDR2 YENEEA. CDR3 length: 15 amino acids. The CDR3, as DNA: TGTGCCAGCAGCTTAGAGGTAGCATTCACCGGGGAGCTGTTTTTT. Protein product: CASSLEVAFTGELFF.

The chain couples TRBV7-2 to TRBJ1-1; tentatively, D is TRBD1 (5 bases). The CDR3 runs 17 residues. Trimming took off 6 bases at V and 3 bases at J, with 23 bases between the two ends. Germline CDR1 reads SGHTA; CDR2 reads FQGNSA. DNA of the CDR3: TGTGCCAGCAGGGGACTAAGGGGACTTGGGGTTTACACTGAAGCTTTCTTT. This sequence encodes CASRGLRGLGVYTEAFF.

This sequence joins TRBV5-4 and TRBJ2-3; tentatively, D is TRBD1 or TRBD2 (5 bases each). V was trimmed by 6 bases and J by 3 bases, leaving 20 bases between them. The CDR3 is 16 residues long. The germline V gene encodes CDR1 SGHNT and CDR2 YYREEE (reference sequence). The CDR3 here is CASTLERGRGTDTQYF. CDR3 bases: TGTGCCAGCACGCTAGAAAGGGGACGGGGAACAGATACGCAGTATTTT.

This sequence joins TRBV7-9 and TRBJ2-7; D ambiguous. Trimming took 5 bases from V and 5 from J, leaving 7 bases between them. The germline V gene has CDR1 SEHNR and CDR2 FQNEAQ (reference sequence). CDR3 size: 11 residues. The CDR3 nucleotides are TGTGCCAGCAGCCCAGGTAACGAGCAGTACTTC. Translating it yields CASSPGNEQYF.

The chain carries TRBV5-4 and TRBJ2-1, with D perhaps TRBD2 (5 bases). This CDR3 spans 14 amino acids. V was trimmed by 4 bases and J by 6 bases, leaving 14 bases between them. Germline V gives CDR1 SGHNT, CDR2 YYREEE (reference sequence). The CDR3 region is CASSHSGRRNEQFF. In nucleotides, the CDR3 is TGTGCCAGCAGCCACAGCGGCAGGCGCAATGAGCAGTTCTTC.

This CDR3 is CASSERRGLNTEAFF. CDR3 in DNA: TGTGCCAGCAGTGAACGCAGGGGATTGAACACTGAAGCTTTCTTT. The V gene is TRBV25-1, the J gene TRBJ1-1; D might be TRBD1 (6 bases). Germline values: CDR1 MGHDK, CDR2 SYGVNS. The CDR3 extends over 15 amino acids. The V end lost 2 bases, the J end lost 0 bases, and 10 bases lay between the germline ends.

Details on this clone: A much more abundant neighbour one base away suggests this may be a read error. V is TRBV5-4 and J is TRBJ1-1; D gene uncertain. V was shortened by 2 bases and J by 1 base, with 6 bases between the two germline ends. The CDR3 has 13 amino acids. Germline CDR1 is SGHNT and CDR2 is YYREEE (reference sequence). The CDR3 reads CASSFDGNTEAFF. CDR3 nucleotide sequence: TGTGCCAGCAGCTTCGACGGGAACACTGAAGCTTTCTTT.

The chain carries TRBV5-1 and TRBJ1-6; D remains unclear. V dropped 0 bases and J dropped 10 bases, with 8 bases sitting between them. The CDR3 contains 13 residues. Germline V gives CDR1 SGHRS, CDR2 YFSETQ. CDR3 sequence reads: CASSLDLRSPLHF. For the CDR3, the DNA is TGCGCCAGCAGCTTGGACCTCCGGTCACCCCTCCACTTT.

On this clone itself: Other DNA sequences in this specimen translate into the identical CDR3. The rearrangement links TRBV18 to TRBJ2-5; D ambiguous. V was cut by 2 bases and J by 4 bases, with 8 bases left in between. The CDR3 runs to 13 residues. Germline CDR1 and CDR2: KGHSH and LQKENI. The CDR3 loop reads CASSPGVRETQYF. CDR3 nucleotides: TGTGCCAGCTCACCAGGAGTCCGAGAGACCCAGTACTTC.

As regards this clone: Other DNA sequences in the same sample also yield this CDR3. V gene TRBV9 combines with J gene TRBJ2-7; 10 nucleotides align to TRBD2. V lost 0 bases to trimming and J lost 6 bases; unmatched junction nucleotides: 6. Germline CDR1 is SGDLS and CDR2 is YYNGEE. The CDR3 covers 15 residues. DNA of the CDR3: TGTGCCAGCAGCGTAGGGGTAGCGGGGGGCTCCGAGCAGTACTTC. Its translation: CASSVGVAGGSEQYF.